Listed here is a single T cell receptor beta chain. These data come from a study of blood T cell repertoires in COVID-19. TCRdb's table, derived via immunoSEQ multiplex PCR, lists solely in-frame clones and lacks some. The sample records around 300,000 clones, 70% to 90% being singletons. V shed 6 bases, J shed 6 bases, and the junction held 3 bases outside the gene matches. This CDR3 has 13 amino acids. Germline assignment: CDR1 SNHLY and CDR2 FYNNEI. Material: peripheral blood. This TCR derives from a woman between 45 and 60 years old with active or convalescent COVID-19. The gene calls are TRBV2 and TRBJ1-5, with 9 bases lining up with TRBD1. Here the CDR3 DNA reads TGTGCCAGCAGCGGGGACAGGGCTCAGCCCCAGCATTTT. Its protein product is CASSGDRAQPQHF.